Listed below are T cell receptor beta chains from one sample, sequenced in a study of cytomegalovirus exposure and HLA in healthy donors. TCRdb keeps only in-frame clones here, not all; method: immunoSEQ multiplex PCR. The sample consists of 150,000 to 200,000 clones, under 80% of them appearing once. What was sequenced was PBMCs. The receptor set was obtained from a woman in her twenties or thirties in good health and CMV-seropositive. CDR3s include the opening cysteine and the closing phenylalanine or tryptophan. D genes are given only for firm matches. Clone size is not always given. Where it is, it says once, few, many or a class for expanded clones.

size | length | J | V | D | CDR3 | DNA
- | 16 | TRBJ2-1 | TRBV28 | TRBD2 | CASSVSGSRSYNEQFF | TGTGCCAGCAGTGTGAGCGGGAGCCGCTCCTACAATGAGCAGTTCTTC
- | 14 | TRBJ2-1 | TRBV6-6 | TRBD1 | CASLDRVNYNEQFF | TGTGCCAGCCTCGACAGGGTGAACTACAATGAGCAGTTCTTC
- | 16 | TRBJ1-1 | TRBV18 | - | CASSPPAGTVNTEAFF | TGTGCCAGCTCACCTCCCGCGGGCACCGTGAACACTGAAGCTTTCTTT
- | 12 | TRBJ2-3 | TRBV5-1 | - | CASSLSTDTQYF | TGCGCCAGCAGCCTAAGCACAGATACGCAGTATTTT
- | 12 | TRBJ1-1 | TRBV11-3 | - | CASSLAVEGAFF | TGTGCCAGCAGCTTAGCGGTGGAGGGAGCTTTCTTT
- | 13 | TRBJ2-7 | TRBV28 | TRBD1 | CASTTGARYEQYF | TGTGCCAGCACTACAGGGGCCAGATACGAGCAGTACTTC
few | 15 | TRBJ1-2 | TRBV6-1 | TRBD1 | CASSSRDRGQFGYTF | TGTGCCAGCAGCAGCCGGGACAGGGGGCAGTTTGGCTACACCTTC
- | 12 | TRBJ1-1 | TRBV5-6 | TRBD1 | CASSSGGGLAFF | TGTGCCAGCAGCTCGGGAGGGGGCCTGGCTTTCTTT
few | 14 | TRBJ2-3 | TRBV27 | TRBD2 | CASRLAGSTDTQYF | TGTGCCAGCAGGCTAGCGGGATCCACAGATACGCAGTATTTT
few | 14 | TRBJ2-3 | TRBV28 | TRBD1 | CATRQGSPTDTQYF | TGTGCCACCCGACAGGGCTCCCCTACAGATACGCAGTATTTT
- | 15 | TRBJ2-1 | TRBV6-5 | - | CASSSTGTRPTEQFF | TGTGCCAGCAGTTCCACCGGGACTCGACCCACAGAGCAGTTCTTC
- | 13 | TRBJ1-6 | TRBV9 | - | CASSEGQGSPLHF | TGTGCCAGCAGCGAGGGACAAGGTTCACCCCTCCACTTT
- | 15 | TRBJ2-2 | TRBV5-1 | - | CASSLGLAGAGELFF | TGCGCCAGCAGCTTGGGTCTGGCCGGGGCCGGGGAGCTGTTTTTT
- | 14 | TRBJ1-1 | TRBV6-1 | TRBD1 | CASRPDRGITEAFF | TGTGCCAGCAGACCCGACAGGGGTATAACTGAAGCTTTCTTT
- | 14 | TRBJ2-2 | TRBV6-1 | - | CASTAPGGSGELFF | TGTGCCAGCACCGCGCCGGGGGGCTCCGGGGAGCTGTTTTTT
- | 17 | TRBJ2-7 | TRBV4-1 | - | CASSPTPGRGQTYEQYF | TGCGCCAGCAGCCCGACCCCCGGAAGGGGTCAGACCTACGAGCAGTACTTC
few | 15 | TRBJ2-1 | TRBV9 | TRBD1 | CASSPRDSSYNEQFF | TGTGCCAGCAGCCCCCGGGACAGCTCCTACAATGAGCAGTTCTTC
- | 14 | TRBJ1-3 | TRBV5-6 | - | CASSFQQGRNTIYF | TGTGCCAGCAGCTTTCAACAGGGACGGAACACCATATATTTT
- | 13 | TRBJ2-3 | TRBV29-1 | TRBD2 | CSVVRGDTDTQYF | TGCAGCGTTGTGCGGGGGGACACAGATACGCAGTATTTT
- | 15 | TRBJ2-1 | TRBV11-2 | - | CASSDRDSSYNEQFF | TGTGCCAGCAGCGACCGGGATAGCTCCTACAATGAGCAGTTCTTC
- | 16 | TRBJ1-1 | TRBV4-2 | TRBD1 | CASSQDLTGPNTEAFF | TGTGCCAGCAGCCAAGATCTGACAGGGCCGAACACTGAAGCTTTCTTT
- | 15 | TRBJ2-1 | TRBV9 | - | CASSVDVASYNEQFF | TGTGCCAGCAGCGTAGACGTAGCCTCCTACAATGAGCAGTTCTTC
- | 15 | TRBJ1-5 | TRBV9 | - | CASSVWADSNQPQHF | TGTGCCAGCAGCGTGTGGGCAGATAGCAATCAGCCCCAGCATTTT
few | 15 | TRBJ2-2 | TRBV19 | - | CASSTRDSPTGELFF | TGTGCCAGTAGTACCCGGGACTCACCCACCGGGGAGCTGTTTTTT
- | 14 | TRBJ2-5 | TRBV2 | TRBD1 | CASSPGTGGETQYF | TGTGCCAGCAGCCCCGGGACAGGGGGTGAAACCCAGTACTTC
few | 15 | TRBJ2-7 | TRBV13 | - | CASSSRDSLLDEQYF | TGTGCCAGCAGCTCCCGGGACTCCCTCTTGGACGAGCAGTACTTC
- | 15 | TRBJ1-2 | TRBV19 | TRBD1 | CASSIGGGLGYGYTF | TGTGCCAGTAGTATAGGAGGGGGCCTAGGCTATGGCTACACCTTC
- | 14 | TRBJ1-5 | TRBV4-1 | - | CASRSEQGNQPQHF | TGCGCCAGCAGAAGTGAGCAGGGGAATCAGCCCCAGCATTTT
- | 14 | TRBJ1-5 | TRBV28 | - | CASSLGGVGQPQHF | TGTGCCAGCAGTTTAGGGGGCGTTGGTCAGCCCCAGCATTTT
few | 15 | TRBJ2-7 | TRBV4-1 | TRBD2 | CASSQVSGSSYEQYF | TGCGCCAGCAGCCAGGTTAGCGGGAGCTCCTACGAGCAGTACTTC
- | 14 | TRBJ2-2 | TRBV27 | - | CASRPAGVSGELFF | TGTGCCAGCAGACCCGCAGGGGTTAGCGGGGAGCTGTTTTTT
- | 14 | TRBJ2-5 | TRBV5-1 | - | CASSFPGVQETQYF | TGTGCCAGCAGCTTCCCGGGGGTTCAAGAGACCCAGTACTTC